This TCR beta chain stems from a study of radiation and T cells in renal cell carcinoma. Described time point: baseline pretreatment blood. Treatment in this sample: 15 Gy SBRT to primary tumor, nephrectomy 4 weeks later. Only in-frame clones appear in the TCRdb table, and some are missing; sequencing was by immunoSEQ multiplex PCR. Of 150,000 or so clones listed, around 89% were seen once; the top ten hold roughly 4%. CDR3 length: 17 amino acids. In germline, CDR1 is SGHRS, CDR2 YFSETQ. V dropped 2 bases and J dropped 0 bases, with 17 bases sitting between them. The TCR sequence derives from a woman aged 70-85 years with renal cell carcinoma. The chain uses TRBV5-1 and TRBJ1-2, with D perhaps TRBD1 (5 bases). Sequenced material: blood, taken from a patient whose treatment included radiotherapy and nephrectomy. The CDR3 region has the DNA TGCGCCAGCAGCTTCGGGGCCCATACGCCCTCTAACTATGGCTACACCTTC. It is translated as CASSFGAHTPSNYGYTF.